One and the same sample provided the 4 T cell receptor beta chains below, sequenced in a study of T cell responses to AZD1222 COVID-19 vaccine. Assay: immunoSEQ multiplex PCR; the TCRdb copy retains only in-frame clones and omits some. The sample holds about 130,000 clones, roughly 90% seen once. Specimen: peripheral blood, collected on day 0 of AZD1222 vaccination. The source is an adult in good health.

CDR3 DNA sequence: TGTGCCAGTAGTCCGGGACAGGGGGCATCTGGAAACACCATATATTTT. It specifies CASSPGQGASGNTIYF. The chain uses TRBV19 and TRBJ1-3; 12 positions agree with TRBD1. The germline V gene has CDR1 LNHDA and CDR2 SQIVND (reference sequence). V was clipped by 5 bases and J by 1 base; unmatched bases: 3. The CDR3 covers 16 residues. Full variable domain (rest looked up from reference TRBV19 and TRBJ1-3): DGGITQSPKYLFRKEGQNVTLSCEQNLNHDAMYWYRQDPGQGLRLIYYSQIVNDFQKGDIAEGYSVSREKKESFPLTVTSAQKNPTAFYLCASSPGQGASGNTIYFGEGSWLTVV.

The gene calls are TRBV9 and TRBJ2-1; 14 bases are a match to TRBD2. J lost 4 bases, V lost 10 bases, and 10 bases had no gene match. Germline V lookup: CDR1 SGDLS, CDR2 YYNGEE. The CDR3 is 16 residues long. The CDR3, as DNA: TGTGCCTCCGGGGGGACTAGCGGGAGAAGGTACAATGAGCAGTTCTTC. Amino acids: CASGGTSGRRYNEQFF.

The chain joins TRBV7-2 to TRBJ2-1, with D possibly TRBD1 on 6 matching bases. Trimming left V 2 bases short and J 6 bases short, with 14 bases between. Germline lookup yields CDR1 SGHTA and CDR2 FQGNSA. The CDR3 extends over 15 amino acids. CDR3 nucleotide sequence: TGTGCCAGCAGCTTATCATCAGGGGCTGGCAATGAGCAGTTCTTC. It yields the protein CASSLSSGAGNEQFF.

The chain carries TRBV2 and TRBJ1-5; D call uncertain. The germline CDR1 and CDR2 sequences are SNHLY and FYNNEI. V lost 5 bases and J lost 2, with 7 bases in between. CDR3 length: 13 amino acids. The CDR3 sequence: CASSSGGNQPQHF. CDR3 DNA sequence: TGTGCCAGCAGTAGCGGAGGCAATCAGCCCCAGCATTTT.